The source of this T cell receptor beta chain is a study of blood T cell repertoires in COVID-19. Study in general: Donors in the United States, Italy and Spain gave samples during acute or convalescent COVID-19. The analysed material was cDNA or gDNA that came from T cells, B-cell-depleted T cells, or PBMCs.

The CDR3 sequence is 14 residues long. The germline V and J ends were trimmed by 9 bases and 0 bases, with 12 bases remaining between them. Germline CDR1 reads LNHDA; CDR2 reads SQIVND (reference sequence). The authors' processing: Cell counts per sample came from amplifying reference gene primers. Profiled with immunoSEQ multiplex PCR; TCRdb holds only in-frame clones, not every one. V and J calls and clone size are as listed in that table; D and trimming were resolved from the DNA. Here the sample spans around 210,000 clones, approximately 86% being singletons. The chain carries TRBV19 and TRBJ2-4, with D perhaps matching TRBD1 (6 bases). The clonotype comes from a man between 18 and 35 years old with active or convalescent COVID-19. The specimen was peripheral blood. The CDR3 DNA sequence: TGTGCCAGCGGACAGTTTTTAGCCAAAAACATTCAGTACTTC. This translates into CASGQFLAKNIQYF. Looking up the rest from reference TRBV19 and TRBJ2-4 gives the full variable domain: DGGITQSPKYLFRKEGQNVTLSCEQNLNHDAMYWYRQDPGQGLRLIYYSQIVNDFQKGDIAEGYSVSREKKESFPLTVTSAQKNPTAFYLCASGQFLAKNIQYFGAGTRLSVL.